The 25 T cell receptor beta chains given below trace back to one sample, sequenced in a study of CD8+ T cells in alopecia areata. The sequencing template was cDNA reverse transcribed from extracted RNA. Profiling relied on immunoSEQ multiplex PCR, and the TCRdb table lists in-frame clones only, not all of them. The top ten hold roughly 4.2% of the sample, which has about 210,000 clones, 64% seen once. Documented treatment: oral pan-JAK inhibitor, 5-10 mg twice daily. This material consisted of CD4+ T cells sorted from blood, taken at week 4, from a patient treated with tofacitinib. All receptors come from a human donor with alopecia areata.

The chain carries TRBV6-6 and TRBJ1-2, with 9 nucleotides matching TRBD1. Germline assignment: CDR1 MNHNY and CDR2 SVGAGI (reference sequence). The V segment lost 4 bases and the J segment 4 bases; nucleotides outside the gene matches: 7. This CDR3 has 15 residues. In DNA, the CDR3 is TGTGCCAGCAGTTCGGCGGACAGGGGCTCCTATGGCTACACCTTC. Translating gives CASSSADRGSYGYTF.

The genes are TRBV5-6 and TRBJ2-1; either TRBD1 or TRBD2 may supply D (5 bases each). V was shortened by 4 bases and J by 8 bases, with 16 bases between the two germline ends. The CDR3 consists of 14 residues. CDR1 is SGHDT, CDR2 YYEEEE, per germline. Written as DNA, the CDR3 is TGTGCCAGCAGCCCCGGTCGGGGCCGCCATGAGCAGTTCTTC. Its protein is CASSPGRGRHEQFF.

The CDR3 DNA follows: TGTGCCAGCAGCTTCTGGGGGACAGGGATCTCCTACGAGCAGTACTTC. This codes for CASSFWGTGISYEQYF. The chain uses TRBV7-9 and TRBJ2-7; 9 nucleotides agree with TRBD1. The CDR3 length is 16 residues. From germline, CDR1 is SEHNR and CDR2 FQNEAQ (reference sequence). With 3 bases clipped from V and 0 bases from J, the junction kept 6 bases outside the gene matches.

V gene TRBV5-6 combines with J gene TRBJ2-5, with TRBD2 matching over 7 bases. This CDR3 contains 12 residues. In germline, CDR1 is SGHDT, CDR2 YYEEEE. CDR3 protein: CAAGRGRKTQYF. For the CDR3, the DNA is TGTGCAGCTGGGAGGGGCCGAAAGACCCAGTACTTC.

The CDR3, as DNA: TGCGCCAGCAGACCCGGGGAGAGAGAGACCCAGTACTTC. It yields the protein CASRPGERETQYF. The rearrangement joins TRBV5-1 to TRBJ2-5; tentatively, D is TRBD2 (5 bases). The CDR3 sequence is 13 residues long. V shed 5 bases and J shed 4 bases, with 12 bases lying between them. Germline V gives CDR1 SGHRS, CDR2 YFSETQ. Filled out from reference TRBV5-1 and TRBJ2-5, the complete variable domain reads KAGVTQTPRYLIKTRGQQVTLSCSPISGHRSVSWYQQTPGQGLQFLFEYFSETQRNKGNFPGRFSGRQFSNSRSEMNVSTLELGDSALYLCASRPGERETQYFGPGTRLLVL.

CDR3 residues: CASSGGSYGYTF. The CDR3 DNA sequence: TGTGCCAGCTCGGGTGGGAGCTATGGCTACACCTTC. V is TRBV25-1 and J is TRBJ1-2; no clear D gene. The CDR3 contains 12 residues. V was cut by 8 bases and J by 4 bases, with 11 bases left in between. In germline, CDR1 is MGHDK, CDR2 SYGVNS.

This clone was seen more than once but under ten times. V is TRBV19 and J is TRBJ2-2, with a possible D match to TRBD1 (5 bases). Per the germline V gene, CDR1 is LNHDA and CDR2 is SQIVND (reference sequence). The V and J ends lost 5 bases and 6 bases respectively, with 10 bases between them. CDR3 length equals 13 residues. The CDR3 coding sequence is TGTGCCAGTAGTCGGTCACAGGCCGGGGAGCTGTTTTTT. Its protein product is CASSRSQAGELFF.

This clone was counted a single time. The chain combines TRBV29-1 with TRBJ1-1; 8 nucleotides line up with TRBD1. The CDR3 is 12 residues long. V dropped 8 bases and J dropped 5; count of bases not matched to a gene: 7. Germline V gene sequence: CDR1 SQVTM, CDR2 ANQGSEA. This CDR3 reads CSCGQGGTEAFF. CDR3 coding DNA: TGCAGCTGTGGACAGGGTGGAACTGAAGCTTTCTTT. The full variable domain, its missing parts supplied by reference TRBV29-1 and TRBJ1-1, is SAVISQKPSRDICQRGTSLTIQCQVDSQVTMMFWYRQQPGQSLTLIATANQGSEATYESGFVIDKFPISRPNLTFSTLTVSNMSPEDSSIYLCSCGQGGTEAFFGQGTRLTVV.

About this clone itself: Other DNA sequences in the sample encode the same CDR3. The chain's CDR3 is CASSLGGYEQYF. DNA for the CDR3: TGCGCCAGCAGCTTGGGGGGTTACGAGCAGTACTTC. The chain recombines TRBV5-1 with TRBJ2-7; D gene ambiguous. Germline CDR1 and CDR2: SGHRS and YFSETQ. V dropped 0 bases and J dropped 4 bases, with 5 bases sitting between them. The CDR3 sequence is 12 residues long.

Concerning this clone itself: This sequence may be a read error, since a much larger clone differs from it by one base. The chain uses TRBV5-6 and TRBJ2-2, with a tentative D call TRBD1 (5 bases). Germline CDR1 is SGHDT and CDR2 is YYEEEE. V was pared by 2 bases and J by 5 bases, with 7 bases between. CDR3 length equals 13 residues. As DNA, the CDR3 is TGTGCCAGCAGCTTTCAGGGAACCGGGGAGCTGTTTTTT. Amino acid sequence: CASSFQGTGELFF.

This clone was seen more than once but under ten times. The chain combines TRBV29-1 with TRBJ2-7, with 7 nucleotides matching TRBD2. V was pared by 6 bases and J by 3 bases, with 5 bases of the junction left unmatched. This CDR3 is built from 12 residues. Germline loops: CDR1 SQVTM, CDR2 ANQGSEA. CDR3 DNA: TGCAGCGTAAGAGCGGGGTTCTACGAGCAGTACTTC. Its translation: CSVRAGFYEQYF.

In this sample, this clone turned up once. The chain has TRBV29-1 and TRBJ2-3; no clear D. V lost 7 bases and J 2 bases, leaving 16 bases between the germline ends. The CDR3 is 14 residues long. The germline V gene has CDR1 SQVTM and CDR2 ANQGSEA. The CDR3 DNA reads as TGCAGCGCCAAATCTCAACCCTTCACAGATACGCAGTATTTT. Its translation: CSAKSQPFTDTQYF.

CDR3 DNA: TGTGCCAGCAGCCCCCAATTAGTAGCCGGGGAGCTGTTTTTT. This gives the protein CASSPQLVAGELFF. This chain connects TRBV7-2 to TRBJ2-2, with D unresolved. Germline V CDR1 and CDR2: SGHTA, FQGNSA. Deletions cut 5 bases from V and 6 bases from J, with 13 bases between. This CDR3 comprises 14 residues.

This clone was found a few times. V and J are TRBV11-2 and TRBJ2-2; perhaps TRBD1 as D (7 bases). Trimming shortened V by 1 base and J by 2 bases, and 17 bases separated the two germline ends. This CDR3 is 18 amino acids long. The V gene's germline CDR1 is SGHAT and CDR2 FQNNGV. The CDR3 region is CASSLGPFRGVNTGELFF. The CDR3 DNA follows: TGTGCCAGCAGCTTAGGCCCTTTCAGGGGGGTAAACACCGGGGAGCTGTTTTTT.

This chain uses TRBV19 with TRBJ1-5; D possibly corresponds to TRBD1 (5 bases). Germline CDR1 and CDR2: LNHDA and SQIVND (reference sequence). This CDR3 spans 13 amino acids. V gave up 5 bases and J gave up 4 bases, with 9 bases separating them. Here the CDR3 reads CASSQGLNQPQHF. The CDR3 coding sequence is TGTGCCAGTAGTCAGGGTTTGAATCAGCCCCAGCATTTT.

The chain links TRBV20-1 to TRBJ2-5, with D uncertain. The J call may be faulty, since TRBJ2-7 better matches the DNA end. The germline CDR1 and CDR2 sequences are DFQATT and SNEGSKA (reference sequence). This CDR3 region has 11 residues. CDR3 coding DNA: TGCAGTGCTAGTTACCTTTACGAGCAGTACTTC. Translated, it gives CSASYLYEQYF.

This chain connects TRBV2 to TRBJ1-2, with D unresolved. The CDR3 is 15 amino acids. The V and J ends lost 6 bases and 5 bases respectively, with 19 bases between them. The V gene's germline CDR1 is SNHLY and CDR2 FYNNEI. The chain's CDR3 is CASSLRGDVSYGYTF. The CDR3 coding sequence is TGTGCCAGCAGCCTTCGGGGAGATGTCTCATATGGCTACACCTTC.

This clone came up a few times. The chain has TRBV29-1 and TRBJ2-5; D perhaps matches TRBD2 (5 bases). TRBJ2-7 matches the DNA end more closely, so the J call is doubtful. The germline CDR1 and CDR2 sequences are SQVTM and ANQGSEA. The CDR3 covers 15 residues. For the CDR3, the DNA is TGCAGCGTTGAAGAGATGCGGGTCGGGGTCTACGAGCAGTACTTC. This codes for CSVEEMRVGVYEQYF.

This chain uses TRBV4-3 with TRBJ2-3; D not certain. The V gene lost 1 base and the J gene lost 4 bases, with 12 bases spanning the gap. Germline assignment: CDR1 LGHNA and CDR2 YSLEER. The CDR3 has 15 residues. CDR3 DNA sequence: TGCGCCAGCAGCCAAGGTGGTCAGCTATCAGATACGCAGTATTTT. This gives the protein CASSQGGQLSDTQYF.

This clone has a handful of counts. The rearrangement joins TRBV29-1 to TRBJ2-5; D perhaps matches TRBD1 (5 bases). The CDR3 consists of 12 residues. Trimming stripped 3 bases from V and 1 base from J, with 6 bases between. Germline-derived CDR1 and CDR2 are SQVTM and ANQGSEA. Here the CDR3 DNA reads TGCAGCGTTGAGACAGTCCAAGAGACCCAGTACTTC. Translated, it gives CSVETVQETQYF.

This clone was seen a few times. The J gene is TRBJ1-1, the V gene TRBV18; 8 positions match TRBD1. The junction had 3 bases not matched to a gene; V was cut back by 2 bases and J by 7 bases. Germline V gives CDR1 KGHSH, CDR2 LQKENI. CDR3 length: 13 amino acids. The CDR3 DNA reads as TGTGCCAGCTCACCATTGGGACAGGTTGAAGCTTTCTTT. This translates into CASSPLGQVEAFF.

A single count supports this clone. The CDR3 nucleotides read TGTGCCAGCAGCTTTGTCAGGGAAACTGGGGCCAACGTCCTGACTTTC. This gives the protein CASSFVRETGANVLTF. V and J are TRBV7-2 and TRBJ2-6; TRBD1 is a possible D gene (5 bases). This CDR3 is built from 16 residues. Germline V gives CDR1 SGHTA, CDR2 FQGNSA. With 3 bases removed from V and 2 bases from J, the gap between germline ends came to 11 bases.

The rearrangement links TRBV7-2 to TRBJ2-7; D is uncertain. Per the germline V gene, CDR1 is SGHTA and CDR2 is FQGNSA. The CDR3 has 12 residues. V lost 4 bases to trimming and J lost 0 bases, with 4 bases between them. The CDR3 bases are TGTGCCAGCAGCTCGTACTCCTACGAGCAGTACTTC. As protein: CASSSYSYEQYF. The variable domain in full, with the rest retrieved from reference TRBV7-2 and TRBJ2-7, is GAGVSQSPSNKVTEKGKDVELRCDPISGHTALYWYRQSLGQGLEFLIYFQGNSAPDKSGLPSDRFSAERTGGSVSTLTIQRTQQEDSAVYLCASSSYSYEQYFGPGTRLTVT.

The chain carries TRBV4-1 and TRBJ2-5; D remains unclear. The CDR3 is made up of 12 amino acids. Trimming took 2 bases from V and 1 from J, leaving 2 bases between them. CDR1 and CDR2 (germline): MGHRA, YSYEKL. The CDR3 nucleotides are TGCGCCAGCAGCCAAATCCAAGAGACCCAGTACTTC. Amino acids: CASSQIQETQYF.

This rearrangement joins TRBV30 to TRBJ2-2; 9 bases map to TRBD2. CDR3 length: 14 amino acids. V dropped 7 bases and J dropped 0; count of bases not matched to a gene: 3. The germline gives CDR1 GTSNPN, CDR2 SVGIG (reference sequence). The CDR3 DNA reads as TGTGCCTTGATAGCGGGGGCGAACACCGGGGAGCTGTTTTTT. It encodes CALIAGANTGELFF. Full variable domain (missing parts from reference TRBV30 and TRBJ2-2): SQTIHQWPATLVQPVGSPLSLECTVEGTSNPNLYWYRQAAGRGLQLLFYSVGIGQISSEVPQNLSASRPQDRQFILSSKKLLLSDSGFYLCALIAGANTGELFFGEGSRLTVL.